Below, 21 T cell receptor beta chains from the same sample are listed, as sequenced in a study of CD8 T cells in ankylosing spondylitis. TCRdb reanalysed the 5' RACE reads using MiXCR and keeps one entry per CDR3 protein. Found here are some 240,000 distinct CDR3 sequences, about 20% of them singletons; the top ten hold about a third. The sequenced material came from blood, either unsorted or a sorted T cell fraction (not recorded which). Receptors were obtained from a male donor with ankylosing spondylitis or in good health (not recorded which).

The table lists this clonotype with a few counts. This rearrangement joins TRBV29-1 to TRBJ1-1; 9 positions agree with TRBD1. Germline assignment: CDR1 SQVTM and CDR2 ANQGSEA. The J segment lost 5 bases and the V segment lost 6 bases, leaving 7 bases of the junction unmatched. This CDR3 region has 13 residues. As DNA, the CDR3 is TGCAGCGTATCGACAGGGGGTCGGACTGAAGCTTTCTTT. Translated: CSVSTGGRTEAFF.

The chain has TRBV9 and TRBJ2-1; 9 bases map to TRBD1. The V gene end was trimmed by 4 bases and the J gene end by 2 bases; junction bases not matched to a gene: 13. Germline V gene data show CDR1 as SGDLS and CDR2 as YYNGEE. The CDR3 totals 18 residues. The CDR3 sequence: CASSMDRGVTSPYNEQFF. CDR3 DNA sequence: TGTGCCAGCAGCATGGACAGGGGAGTGACTAGTCCCTACAATGAGCAGTTCTTC.

A few counts support this clonotype. V gene TRBV10-3 combines with J gene TRBJ2-4; TRBD1 agrees at 9 bases. The germline V gene has CDR1 ENHRY and CDR2 SYGVKD. The junction had 4 bases not matched to a gene; V was cut back by 0 bases and J by 1 base. The CDR3 has 17 amino acids. The CDR3 is CAISESIGTGAKNIQYF. The CDR3 nucleotides are TGTGCCATCAGTGAGTCGATTGGGACAGGGGCCAAAAACATTCAGTACTTC.

V and J are TRBV27 and TRBJ2-2; D unclear. This CDR3 is 17 amino acids long. The V gene's germline CDR1 is MNHEY and CDR2 SMNVEV (reference sequence). The V gene lost 4 bases and the J gene lost 2 bases, with 17 bases spanning the gap. CDR3 in amino acids: CASSSQFLEFNTGELFF. The CDR3 coding sequence is TGTGCCAGCAGTTCCCAATTTCTAGAGTTCAACACCGGGGAGCTGTTTTTT.

The V and J genes are TRBV20-1 and TRBJ1-1; D gene ambiguous. The CDR3 has 14 residues. The V end lost 2 bases, the J end lost 3 bases, and 13 bases lay between the germline ends. Germline V gives CDR1 DFQATT, CDR2 SNEGSKA (reference sequence). In DNA, the CDR3 is TGCAGTGCTAGAACACCCGGAATGGACACTGAAGCTTTCTTT. Translated, it gives CSARTPGMDTEAFF.

This clonotype was counted between two and nine times. This rearrangement joins TRBV29-1 to TRBJ1-2; TRBD1 agrees at 8 bases. Per germline, CDR1 SQVTM and CDR2 ANQGSEA. The CDR3 spans 12 residues. V lost 7 bases to trimming and J lost 8 bases; unmatched junction nucleotides: 9. In nucleotides, the CDR3 is TGCAGCGCCCAGGACAGGGCGGGCGGCTACACCTTC. Protein product: CSAQDRAGGYTF.

This clonotype was seen only a few times. The gene calls are TRBV29-1 and TRBJ1-2; tentative D call: TRBD1 (5 bases). Germline V gene data show CDR1 as SQVTM and CDR2 as ANQGSEA. CDR3 size: 15 residues. V lost 0 bases, J lost 4 bases, and 15 bases lay in between. The CDR3 is CSVEDREGPIYGYTF. The CDR3 DNA follows: TGCAGCGTTGAAGATCGTGAGGGGCCGATCTATGGCTACACCTTC.

This clonotype appeared many times. The chain couples TRBV20-1 to TRBJ2-2, with 8 positions matching TRBD2. V was pared by 0 bases and J by 5 bases, with 8 bases of the junction left unmatched. The CDR3 has 16 residues. From germline, CDR1 is DFQATT and CDR2 SNEGSKA (reference sequence). The CDR3 sequence: CSAREGGLGSTGELFF. In DNA, the CDR3 is TGCAGTGCTAGAGAGGGGGGACTAGGGAGTACCGGGGAGCTGTTTTTT.

This clonotype was observed at least ten times. The chain has TRBV6-5 and TRBJ2-1; D might be TRBD1 (5 bases). V lost 3 bases to trimming and J lost 3 bases, with 9 bases between them. CDR3 length equals 14 residues. Per the germline V gene, CDR1 is MNHEY and CDR2 is SVGAGI. The CDR3 DNA follows: TGTGCCAGCAGTTATCAGGGAAGCTACAATGAGCAGTTCTTC. Protein sequence: CASSYQGSYNEQFF.

This clonotype was recorded a few times. This sequence joins TRBV10-3 and TRBJ2-3; D is perhaps TRBD1 or TRBD2 (5 bases each). Germline V gene sequence: CDR1 ENHRY, CDR2 SYGVKD. This CDR3 is built from 16 residues. The ends were cut back, 6 bases at V and 7 bases at J, with 23 bases in the middle. CDR3 nucleotide sequence: TGTGCCATCAGCTCAGGGCGAAGGGGAGATGCTCATACGCAGTATTTT. Its protein product is CAISSGRRGDAHTQYF.

This clonotype was detected a few times. V gene TRBV12-3 or TRBV12-4 combines with J gene TRBJ1-4; D not certain. Trimming removed 8 bases at V and 8 bases at J, with 21 bases between. This CDR3 region has 15 residues. CDR3 amino acids: CASSSLESREEKLFF. The CDR3 DNA sequence: TGTGCCAGCTCCTCCCTTGAGTCTAGGGAGGAAAAACTGTTTTTT.

The sample holds a few counts of this clonotype. The V gene is TRBV25-1, the J gene TRBJ1-2, with D unclear. The CDR3 consists of 14 residues. V was clipped by 4 bases and J by 2 bases, with 11 bases between them. Germline-derived CDR1 and CDR2 are MGHDK and SYGVNS. This CDR3 is CASSGAVENYGYTF. In DNA form, the CDR3 reads TGTGCCAGCAGTGGTGCCGTCGAGAACTATGGCTACACCTTC.

This clonotype was picked up many times. The genes are TRBV3-1 and TRBJ2-7; the D gene is possibly TRBD1 (5 bases). CDR3 length equals 16 residues. In germline, CDR1 is LGHDT, CDR2 YNNKEL (reference sequence). V shed 5 bases and J shed 0 bases, with 17 bases lying between them. CDR3 sequence: CASSTPTGRSSYEQYF. The CDR3 nucleotides read TGTGCCAGCAGCACCCCCACAGGCCGTAGCTCCTACGAGCAGTACTTC.

This clonotype showed up just a few times. This sequence joins TRBV7-9 and TRBJ2-7; no clear D. V was cut by 4 bases and J by 7 bases, with 14 bases left in between. CDR3 length equals 13 residues. CDR1 and CDR2 from the germline V gene are SEHNR and FQNEAQ (reference sequence). CDR3 amino acids: CASSSPAGSEQYF. CDR3 DNA sequence: TGTGCCAGCAGCTCCCCAGCCGGGTCGGAGCAGTACTTC.

The chain joins TRBV2 to TRBJ2-1, with D maybe TRBD1 (6 bases). V was trimmed by 6 bases and J by 9 bases, leaving 18 bases between them. From germline, CDR1 is SNHLY and CDR2 FYNNEI. The CDR3 is 14 residues long. The CDR3 reads CASSQLSQGPEQFF. In nucleotides, the CDR3 is TGTGCCAGCAGCCAACTCTCACAGGGACCTGAGCAGTTCTTC. The full variable domain, rest sourced from reference TRBV2 and TRBJ2-1, is EPEVTQTPSHQVTQMGQEVILRCVPISNHLYFYWYRQILGQKVEFLVSFYNNEISEKSEIFDDQFSVERPDGSNFTLKIRSTKLEDSAMYFCASSQLSQGPEQFFGPGTRLTVL.

This clonotype showed up just a few times. The gene calls are TRBV27 and TRBJ2-7; no definite D call. This CDR3 is built from 13 residues. The ends were cut back, 3 bases at V and 3 bases at J, with 9 bases in the middle. Germline V CDR1 and CDR2: MNHEY, SMNVEV (reference sequence). CDR3 sequence (DNA): TGTGCCAGCAGTTTTTCGTCGGGCTACGAGCAGTACTTC. It is translated as CASSFSSGYEQYF.

Concerning this clonotype: One end of the junction does not line up with germline, which may come from a read error. J is TRBJ2-3 and V is TRBV9, with a tentative D call TRBD2 (6 bases). The CDR3 length is 16 residues. CDR1 and CDR2 (germline): SGDLS, YYNGEE. CDR3 loop: CATSRTHGGETDTQYF. CDR3 nucleotide sequence: TGTGCCACCAGCAGGACCCACGGGGGAGAAACAGATACGCAGTATTTT.

The chain uses TRBV20-1 and TRBJ2-5, with D unresolved. V was shortened by 0 bases and J by 1 base, with 6 bases between the two germline ends. CDR3 length: 13 residues. Germline V CDR1 and CDR2: DFQATT, SNEGSKA (reference sequence). The CDR3 DNA is TGCAGTGCTAGAGATAGAGGCCAAGAGACCCAGTACTTC. Protein sequence: CSARDRGQETQYF.

The V call is TRBV12-3 or TRBV12-4, the J call TRBJ2-3, with a tentative D call TRBD1 (6 bases). The CDR3 covers 12 residues. Between the trimmed V and J ends, which lost 6 bases and 5 bases, there was a span of 9 bases. The DNA of the CDR3 is TGTGCCAGCAGAAAAGGGGGAGATACGCAGTATTTT. Protein product: CASRKGGDTQYF.

This clonotype has more than one count but fewer than ten. The chain has TRBV7-2 and TRBJ2-1; 7 nucleotides align to TRBD2. The J segment lost 10 bases and the V segment lost 4 bases, leaving 19 bases of the junction unmatched. CDR1 and CDR2 (germline): SGHTA, FQGNSA. CDR3 length: 17 amino acids. The CDR3 loop reads CASSSRIFGREFGEQFF. CDR3 DNA: TGTGCCAGCAGCTCCCGGATTTTTGGGCGGGAGTTTGGCGAGCAGTTCTTC.

This clonotype was picked up a small number of times. The gene calls are TRBV27 and TRBJ2-1; the match to TRBD2 covers 13 bases. The germline V gene encodes CDR1 MNHEY and CDR2 SMNVEV (reference sequence). The CDR3 spans 14 residues. V was pared by 8 bases and J by 9 bases, with 7 bases of the junction left unmatched. The CDR3 region has the DNA TGTGCCAGCTCCAGGACTAGCGGGAGTCTTGAGCAGTTCTTC. Translating gives CASSRTSGSLEQFF.